A single sample gave rise to the 2 T cell receptor beta chains below, sequenced in a study of T cell responses to AZD1222 COVID-19 vaccine (dated by TCRdb to the early 2020s). Library preparation employed the immunoSEQ multiplex PCR assay. The immuneACCESS repertoire file appears here via TCRdb, limited to in-frame rearrangements. These files lack a portion of the clones; in checked studies, under half of the deficit traces to unresolved V genes, and the cause of the others is not known. The sample table contains about 130,000 clones; only one count was recorded for around 92% of them. 4.2% of the sample is taken by the ten largest. The time point label here, explained by the study, means: baseline before first vaccination. Sequenced material: peripheral blood, taken on day 0 of AZD1222 vaccination. The receptor set was obtained from an adult in good health.

The rearrangement uses TRBV25-1 and TRBJ1-5, with 9 bases matching TRBD1. The germline V gene has CDR1 MGHDK and CDR2 SYGVNS. The CDR3 is 13 amino acids. Trimming removed 11 bases from V and 6 bases from J; junction bases left unmatched: 8. The DNA for the CDR3 is TGTGCCTCCCGGGACAGGGAGGGTCAGCCCCAGCATTTT. Its protein product is CASRDREGQPQHF.

The chain combines TRBV27 with TRBJ1-4; D remains unclear. This CDR3 region has 15 residues. Trimming stripped 3 bases from V and 4 bases from J, with 12 bases between. Germline CDR1 is MNHEY and CDR2 is SMNVEV (reference sequence). CDR3: CASSFIGSVNEKLFF. CDR3 nucleotides: TGTGCCAGCAGTTTTATTGGTAGCGTTAATGAAAAACTGTTTTTT.